These 28 T cell receptor beta chains originate from one sample sequenced in a study of T cells in women clearing cervical HPV infection. Clones were sequenced by immunoSEQ multiplex PCR, and TCRdb holds only the in-frame ones, with some missing. The listing records about 9,200 clones. The sequenced sample consisted of blood buffy coat. These receptors were collected from a woman between 18 and 70 years old with a cervical HPV16 infection that either progressed to CIN3+ or cleared (not recorded which).

In regard to this clone: The sequence runs out 3 residues before the end of the CDR3; the remainder is reconstructed from the germline J gene. This chain links TRBV18 with TRBJ1-2; weak D call: TRBD1 (5 bases). The germline V gene encodes CDR1 KGHSH and CDR2 LQKENI. CDR3 size: 12 residues. The CDR3 protein is CASSAGFGGYTF. The CDR3 DNA, read in part, is TGTGCCAGCTCAGCAGGGTTTGGAGGC.

Details on this clone: The read is 3 residues too short to cover the CDR3 end, so that end is filled in from the germline J gene. The chain is built from TRBV6-1 and TRBJ1-5; D possibly corresponds to TRBD1 (5 bases). V was clipped by 1 base and J by 1 base, with 14 bases between them. Germline V gene lookup returns CDR1 MNHNS and CDR2 SASEGT. This CDR3 contains 17 residues. The CDR3 bases that were read are TGTGCCAGCAGTGAAGGCCCGGAGGAGGGGAGCAATCAGCCC. Protein sequence: CASSEGPEEGSNQP. The full CDR3 sequence reads CASSEGPEEGSNQPQHF.

Comment on this clone: The read ends 3 residues early relative to the CDR3; the germline J gene fills the gap. The chain combines TRBV19 with TRBJ1-5; TRBD1 might be the D (5 bases). Germline CDR1 reads LNHDA; CDR2 reads SQIVND (reference sequence). Trimming removed 4 bases at V and 6 bases at J, with 13 bases between. This CDR3 is built from 14 residues. The CDR3 protein is CASSTTGGGQPQHF. The covered CDR3 bases are TGTGCCAGTAGTACCACCGGGGGGGGTCAGCCC.

Comment on this clone: The read ends 3 residues early relative to the CDR3; the germline J gene fills the gap. The V and J genes are TRBV5-1 and TRBJ1-5; no reliable D call. The CDR3 spans 14 residues. V shed 2 bases and J shed 4 bases, with 10 bases lying between them. The germline V gene has CDR1 SGHRS and CDR2 YFSETQ. The CDR3 protein is CASSLLPGNQPQHF. The CDR3 DNA, read in part, is TGCGCCAGCAGCTTACTACCTGGTAATCAGCCC.

According to its frequency, this clone is medium-sized (0.01 to 0.1%). The read ends 3 residues early relative to the CDR3; the germline J gene fills the gap. The J gene is TRBJ1-2, the V gene TRBV20-1; 8 positions agree with TRBD1. This CDR3 contains 13 residues. Germline CDR1 reads DFQATT; CDR2 reads SNEGSKA (reference sequence). The J segment lost 4 bases and the V segment lost 6 bases, leaving 7 bases of the junction unmatched. The CDR3 sequence is CSAPDRAIYGYTF. Partial CDR3 DNA: TGCAGTGCCCCGGACAGGGCAATCTATGGC.

With regard to this clone: The DNA ends 3 residues before the CDR3 does, and the rest of the CDR3 is filled in from the germline J gene. The chain recombines TRBV29-1 with TRBJ1-1; no definite D call. The V gene lost 4 bases and the J gene lost 3 bases, with 6 bases spanning the gap. Germline V gives CDR1 SQVTM, CDR2 ANQGSEA. The CDR3 covers 11 residues. The part of the CDR3 DNA that was read is TGCAGCGTTGTAGTAGACACTGAA. Its protein product is CSVVVDTE. The CDR3, in full, reads CSVVVDTEAFF.

A word on this clone: The CDR3 end lies 3 residues beyond the end of the read and is filled in from the germline J gene. The gene calls are TRBV19 and TRBJ1-1, with a weak D call TRBD1 (5 bases). Trimming shortened V by 6 bases and J by 5 bases, and 16 bases separated the two germline ends. This CDR3 has 14 amino acids. Germline-derived CDR1 and CDR2 are LNHDA and SQIVND (reference sequence). The DNA read from the CDR3 is TGTGCCAGTAGCTTGGAGGCTGGGGGGACTGAA. Its translation is CASSLEAGGTE. In full, the CDR3 is CASSLEAGGTEAFF.

On this clone: The CDR3 goes on 3 residues after the read ends, and that part is filled in from the germline J gene. The chain combines TRBV10-1 with TRBJ2-7; 10 bases align to TRBD2. The CDR3 loop spans 13 amino acids. Per germline, CDR1 WNHNN and CDR2 SYGVQD (reference sequence). V gave up 5 bases and J gave up 6 bases; unmatched junction bases: 4. This CDR3 is CASSSGGAAEQYF. Partial CDR3 DNA: TGCGCCAGCAGTAGCGGGGGGGCCGCCGAG.

The covered CDR3 bases are TGTGCCAGCTCACCTGGACTGAAAGAGACC. It translates to CASSPGLKET. The entire CDR3 sequence reads CASSPGLKETQYF. The V gene is TRBV18, the J gene TRBJ2-5; D is perhaps TRBD2 (5 bases). The CDR3 end lies 3 residues beyond the end of the read and is filled in from the germline J gene. Trimming cost V 3 bases and J 3 bases, with 8 bases left between them. This CDR3 spans 13 amino acids. Germline V gene data show CDR1 as KGHSH and CDR2 as LQKENI.

The CDR3 DNA, read in part, is TGTGCCAGCAGCCTAACGGTGTATAGCAATCAGCCC. Translated, it gives CASSLTVYSNQP. The CDR3, in full, reads CASSLTVYSNQPQHF. The V and J genes are TRBV7-2 and TRBJ1-5, with D uncertain. The read is 3 residues too short to cover the CDR3 end, so that end is filled in from the germline J gene. V shed 5 bases and J shed 0 bases, with 11 bases lying between them. Germline V gene data show CDR1 as SGHTA and CDR2 as FQGNSA. This CDR3 has 15 residues.

Notes on this clone: The CDR3 extends 3 residues past the end of the read, so its final part is completed from the germline J gene. The chain links TRBV2 to TRBJ2-4; tentative D call: TRBD2 (6 bases). CDR1 is SNHLY, CDR2 FYNNEI, per germline. The CDR3 contains 13 residues. The CDR3 DNA, read in part, is TGTGCCAGCCGCCTGGGGTTATCCGGGGGT. Protein product: CASRLGLSGG. The entire CDR3 reads CASRLGLSGGQYF.

As regards this clone: The read stops 3 residues short of the end of the CDR3; the missing end is completed from the germline J gene. The chain is built from TRBV19 and TRBJ1-5, with 9 bases that match TRBD1. This CDR3 contains 15 residues. Germline assignment: CDR1 LNHDA and CDR2 SQIVND (reference sequence). After removal of 5 bases from V and 4 bases from J, the junction contained 6 bases not matched to a gene. This CDR3 is CASSSRDRANQPQHF. The CDR3 bases that were read are TGTGCCAGTAGTTCCCGGGACAGGGCGAATCAGCCC.

As regards this clone: The sequence runs out 3 residues before the end of the CDR3; the remainder is reconstructed from the germline J gene. V usage is TRBV5-1 and J usage is TRBJ1-6; D might be TRBD1 (5 bases). Per the germline V gene, CDR1 is SGHRS and CDR2 is YFSETQ. This CDR3 contains 17 residues. V shed 3 bases and J shed 8 bases, with 21 bases lying between them. CDR3 residues: CASSSERRGILDSPLHF. CDR3 bases read: TGCGCCAGCAGCTCAGAAAGGCGGGGCATTCTAGATTCACCC.

CDR3 bases read: TGCAGTGCCACGCTGGGGGGGGGTACAGATACG. It specifies CSATLGGGTDT. The complete CDR3 sequence is CSATLGGGTDTQYF. The chain uses TRBV20-1 and TRBJ2-3, with 7 nucleotides matching TRBD2. The read ends 3 residues shy of where the CDR3 ends; the end is completed using the germline J gene. CDR3 length: 14 residues. V was clipped by 6 bases and J by 3 bases; unmatched bases: 9. CDR1 and CDR2 from the germline V gene are DFQATT and SNEGSKA (reference sequence).

A remark on this clone: The DNA ends 3 residues before the CDR3 does, and the rest of the CDR3 is filled in from the germline J gene. This chain links TRBV6-2 or TRBV6-3 with TRBJ2-3; weak D call: TRBD1 (6 bases). Germline CDR1 reads MNHEY; CDR2 reads SVGEGT. The CDR3 is made up of 14 amino acids. The CDR3 protein is CASRRTELNQPQYF. The sequenced CDR3 bases are TGTGCCAGCAGGCGGACAGAATTGAATCAGCCG.

On this clone itself: The CDR3 end lies 3 residues beyond the end of the read and is filled in from the germline J gene. V is TRBV5-1 and J is TRBJ1-2; weak D call: TRBD1 (6 bases). This CDR3 has 13 amino acids. V gave up 9 bases and J gave up 4 bases, with 16 bases separating them. Germline values: CDR1 SGHRS, CDR2 YFSETQ. The chain's CDR3 is CANPQGSGYGYTF. CDR3 DNA, as far as it was read: TGCGCCAACCCACAGGGAAGTGGCTATGGC.

As to this clone: Read coverage stops 3 residues before the CDR3 terminus; the germline J gene supplies the remainder. This sequence joins TRBV20-1 and TRBJ2-5; D is undetermined. Per germline, CDR1 DFQATT and CDR2 SNEGSKA (reference sequence). With 5 bases removed from V and 4 bases from J, the gap between germline ends came to 8 bases. The CDR3 length is 11 residues. The CDR3 DNA, read in part, is TGCAGTGCTCTGTCAGGAGAGACC. Its protein is CSALSGET. The CDR3 as a whole reads CSALSGETQYF.

As for this clone: Read coverage stops 3 residues before the CDR3 terminus; the germline J gene supplies the remainder. This chain connects TRBV5-1 to TRBJ2-1; tentative D call: TRBD2 (6 bases). The germline V and J ends were trimmed by 0 bases and 8 bases, with 12 bases remaining between them. Germline V lookup: CDR1 SGHRS, CDR2 YFSETQ. The CDR3 is made up of 14 amino acids. The CDR3 protein is CASSLAWGDDEQFF. The CDR3 DNA, read in part, is TGCGCCAGCAGCTTGGCCTGGGGGGATGATGAG.

The CDR3 sequence: CASSANQGINYGYTF. The sequenced CDR3 bases are TGTGCCAGCAGCGCAAATCAGGGGATCAACTATGGC. This chain connects TRBV11-1 to TRBJ1-2, with a weak D call TRBD1 (6 bases). The DNA ends 3 residues before the CDR3 does, and the rest of the CDR3 is filled in from the germline J gene. The CDR3 has 15 amino acids. Trimming removed 5 bases at V and 2 bases at J, with 15 bases between. Per germline, CDR1 SGHAT and CDR2 FQDESV (reference sequence).

This clone shows up as medium-sized by frequency. The read ends 3 residues early relative to the CDR3; the germline J gene fills the gap. The gene calls are TRBV2 and TRBJ2-3; perhaps TRBD2 as D (5 bases). Germline CDR1 is SNHLY and CDR2 is FYNNEI. This CDR3 is built from 15 residues. The V end was cut by 4 bases, the J end by 2 bases, with 13 bases between. CDR3 DNA, as far as it was read: TGTGCCAGCAGTGTTGCAGACTATTTCACAGATACG. It yields the protein CASSVADYFTDT. The CDR3 in full is CASSVADYFTDTQYF.

To note about this clone: One end of the junction fails to match germline, which may point to a read error. The read ends 3 residues early relative to the CDR3; the germline J gene fills the gap. Other DNA sequences in this sample translate to the same CDR3. The rearrangement uses TRBV14 and TRBJ1-3; 8 bases line up with TRBD1. Germline CDR1 and CDR2: SGHDN and FVKESK. This CDR3 has 17 amino acids. The part of the CDR3 DNA that was read is TGTGCCAGCAGCGGTACAGGGGGTGCCTACTCTGGAAACACG. Protein: CASSGTGGAYSGNT. The complete CDR3 protein is CASSGTGGAYSGNTIYF.

As for this clone: The CDR3 goes on 3 residues after the read ends, and that part is filled in from the germline J gene. The chain is built from TRBV19 and TRBJ1-1; D is possibly TRBD1 (6 bases). Germline lookup yields CDR1 LNHDA and CDR2 SQIVND (reference sequence). The CDR3 loop spans 15 amino acids. CDR3 DNA (partial): TGTGCCAGTAGTATAGGTAACTTACGGGACACTAGG. Its translation is CASSIGNLRDTR. The whole CDR3 protein is CASSIGNLRDTRAFF.

A note on this clone: The missing CDR3 end, 3 residues past where the read stops, is filled in from the germline J gene. The chain links TRBV29-1 to TRBJ2-4; D is perhaps TRBD1 (6 bases). CDR1 is SQVTM, CDR2 ANQGSEA, per germline. This CDR3 contains 15 residues. Incomplete CDR3 DNA: TGCAGCGTTGAAGGAGAGGGGCGACAGGTGACTGGT. It encodes CSVEGEGRQVTG. The CDR3 as a whole reads CSVEGEGRQVTGQYF.

About this clone: From the germline J gene comes the end of the CDR3, since the read stops 3 residues before it. The chain is built from TRBV18 and TRBJ1-6; D may be TRBD1 (5 bases). CDR1 is KGHSH, CDR2 LQKENI, per germline. The V gene lost 5 bases and the J gene lost 7 bases, with 9 bases spanning the gap. The CDR3 spans 13 residues. The CDR3 protein is CASSGAENSPLHF. The DNA read from the CDR3 is TGTGCCAGCTCAGGGGCGGAGAATTCACCC.

With regard to this clone: The read gets to within 3 residues of the CDR3 end, and the germline J gene fills in the rest. The genes are TRBV7-3 and TRBJ2-3; D possibly corresponds to TRBD2 (5 bases). In germline, CDR1 is SGHTA, CDR2 FQGTGA. CDR3 size: 13 residues. CDR3 residues: CASSLGRAETQYF. The sequenced CDR3 bases are TGTGCCAGCAGCTTAGGGCGGGCGGAGACG.

As regards this clone: The read ends 3 residues before the CDR3 terminus; that terminus is restored from the germline J gene. The gene calls are TRBV5-1 and TRBJ2-1, with unresolved D. This CDR3 comprises 17 residues. The germline gives CDR1 SGHRS, CDR2 YFSETQ. Between the trimmed V and J ends, which lost 2 bases and 4 bases, there was a span of 19 bases. The part of the CDR3 DNA that was read is TGCGCCAGCAGCTTTCTCCCTCCTCAATTAGCTTACAATGAG. Translating gives CASSFLPPQLAYNE. The entire CDR3 sequence reads CASSFLPPQLAYNEQFF. Combining the CDR3 with reference TRBV5-1 and TRBJ2-1 gives the whole variable domain KAGVTQTPRYLIKTRGQQVTLSCSPISGHRSVSWYQQTPGQGLQFLFEYFSETQRNKGNFPGRFSGRQFSNSRSEMNVSTLELGDSALYLCASSFLPPQLAYNEQFFGPGTRLTVL.

Notes on this clone: The CDR3 extends 3 residues past the end of the read, so its final part is completed from the germline J gene. The V gene is TRBV2, the J gene TRBJ2-4; 8 nucleotides align to TRBD1. The CDR3 extends over 15 amino acids. From germline, CDR1 is SNHLY and CDR2 FYNNEI. CDR3: CASSEEDRANYGQYF. The part of the CDR3 DNA that was read is TGTGCCAGCAGTGAAGAGGACAGGGCTAACTATGGT.

In regard to this clone: Sequencing ends 3 residues short of the CDR3 end; the germline J gene provides the rest. The chain joins TRBV7-9 to TRBJ1-2; a possible D gene is TRBD1 (6 bases). The CDR3 is 14 residues long. Germline V gives CDR1 SEHNR, CDR2 FQNEAQ (reference sequence). CDR3 sequence: CASSNWTAKNIYTF. The sequenced part of the CDR3 DNA is TGTGCCAGCAGCAACTGGACAGCCAAGAACATC.